The 17 T cell receptor beta chains presented below share a single source sample, sequenced in a study of regulatory T cells in long-lasting Graves disease. The time point here: newly diagnosed GD, antithyroid drugs for less than 3 months. The TCR library used RNA extracted from PBMCs. Relying on iRepertoire HTBI primers and Arm-PCR of CDR3 regions, the team built TCR beta libraries. TCRdb reanalysed the multiplex PCR reads using MiXCR and keeps one entry per CDR3 protein. In the table there are over 350,000 distinct CDR3 sequences, 14% of which are singletons. This same sample was also taken into another study, of T cells in Graves' hyperthyroidism and ophthalmopathy.

The sample consisted of peripheral blood mononuclear cells (PBMCs), taken at new diagnosis, from a patient treated with antithyroid drugs. These receptors originate from a woman aged 45-59 years with Graves disease.

A remark on this clonotype: This is likely an artifact of a read error, given a far larger clone one base away. The rearrangement links TRBV6-4 to TRBJ2-7; D is ambiguous. V dropped 3 bases and J dropped 7 bases, with 16 bases sitting between them. CDR3 length: 14 residues. Germline V gene lookup returns CDR1 MRHNA and CDR2 SNTAGT. DNA of the CDR3: TGTGCCAGCAGTGAGGGCCCTTCCTACAATGAGCAGTACTTC. Translation: CASSEGPSYNEQYF.

This clonotype occurred many times. V usage is TRBV29-1 and J usage is TRBJ2-7; TRBD2 matches 11 bases. V was pared by 2 bases and J by 5 bases, with 5 bases of the junction left unmatched. Germline V gene data show CDR1 as SQVTM and CDR2 as ANQGSEA. The CDR3 covers 14 residues. The CDR3 DNA reads TGCAGCGTTGAACGGCTAGCGGGAGGCCACGAGCAGTACTTC. It is translated as CSVERLAGGHEQYF.

The chain carries TRBV10-3 and TRBJ2-3, with D hard to call. V shed 5 bases and J shed 5 bases, with 8 bases lying between them. This CDR3 is 12 amino acids long. Germline V gives CDR1 ENHRY, CDR2 SYGVKD. The DNA for the CDR3 is TGTGCCATCAGTAAGAGTCGAGATACGCAGTATTTT. Residues: CAISKSRDTQYF.

This clonotype appeared many times. This chain links TRBV5-1 with TRBJ2-7; no clear D gene. Deletions cut 2 bases from V and 2 bases from J, with 17 bases between. The CDR3 runs to 16 residues. CDR1 and CDR2 from the germline V gene are SGHRS and YFSETQ. CDR3: CASSLPDGRITYEQYF. CDR3 bases: TGCGCCAGCAGCTTACCGGACGGCCGGATTACCTACGAGCAGTACTTC. Looking up the rest from reference TRBV5-1 and TRBJ2-7 gives the full variable domain: KAGVTQTPRYLIKTRGQQVTLSCSPISGHRSVSWYQQTPGQGLQFLFEYFSETQRNKGNFPGRFSGRQFSNSRSEMNVSTLELGDSALYLCASSLPDGRITYEQYFGPGTRLTVT.

The chain recombines TRBV3-1 with TRBJ2-5, with D tentatively TRBD1 or TRBD2 (5 bases each). The CDR3 length is 15 residues. The V end was cut by 2 bases, the J end by 4 bases, with 14 bases between. Germline loops: CDR1 LGHDT, CDR2 YNNKEL (reference sequence). The CDR3 sequence is CASSQFWGSRETQYF. CDR3 in DNA: TGTGCCAGCAGCCAATTTTGGGGGAGTAGAGAGACCCAGTACTTC.

This clonotype was counted at least ten times. The genes are TRBV4-1 and TRBJ1-1; maybe TRBD1 (6 bases). The germline V gene encodes CDR1 MGHRA and CDR2 YSYEKL. V lost 0 bases to trimming and J lost 1 base, with 12 bases between them. There are 16 residues in the CDR3. The DNA for the CDR3 is TGCGCCAGCAGCCAAGATGGGGGGCAGGCGAACACTGAAGCTTTCTTT. Translating it yields CASSQDGGQANTEAFF.

This clonotype showed up many times. The V call is TRBV6-1, the J call TRBJ1-3; tentatively, D is TRBD1 (5 bases). The V gene's germline CDR1 is MNHNS and CDR2 SASEGT. Trimming removed 6 bases from V and 0 bases from J, with 15 bases in between. The length of the CDR3 is 16 residues. The CDR3 DNA sequence: TGTGCCAGCAGGGTACCAGGGACCCTCTCTGGAAACACCATATATTTT. Its protein product is CASRVPGTLSGNTIYF.

The chain is built from TRBV6-4 and TRBJ2-2; 9 positions agree with TRBD1. The length of the CDR3 is 16 residues. The V gene's germline CDR1 is MRHNA and CDR2 SNTAGT. With 10 bases clipped from V and 5 bases from J, the junction kept 14 bases outside the gene matches. The CDR3 nucleotides read TGTGCCATCAACACCCCGGGACAGGGAGGGACCGGGGAGCTGTTTTTT. Encoded protein: CAINTPGQGGTGELFF.

This clonotype was recorded a few times. The CDR3 DNA reads as TGTGCCAGTAGACCCGACGACAGAACCACCGGGGAGCTGTTTTTT. Translated, it gives CASRPDDRTTGELFF. This sequence joins TRBV19 and TRBJ2-2; D is possibly TRBD1 (5 bases). The CDR3 has 15 amino acids. Trimming pared 6 bases from V and 4 bases from J, leaving 15 bases between. CDR1 and CDR2 (germline): LNHDA, SQIVND (reference sequence).

This clonotype has at least ten counts. J is TRBJ1-2 and V is TRBV24-1; 12 nucleotides line up with TRBD1. The CDR3 covers 15 residues. Germline trimming cut 7 bases from V and 7 bases from J; bases unmatched to any gene: 9. Germline lookup yields CDR1 KGHDR and CDR2 SFDVKD. The CDR3 loop reads CATSSPGQGAFGYTF. Here the CDR3 DNA reads TGTGCCACCAGCTCACCGGGACAGGGGGCGTTTGGCTACACCTTC.

The genes are TRBV9 and TRBJ2-7; D is possibly TRBD2 (6 bases). Germline CDR1 reads SGDLS; CDR2 reads YYNGEE. V was shortened by 4 bases and J by 3 bases, with 17 bases between the two germline ends. The CDR3 length is 15 residues. The CDR3 loop is CASSPGSSAYYEQYF. CDR3 DNA sequence: TGTGCCAGCAGCCCGGGGTCTAGCGCGTACTACGAGCAGTACTTC.

Ten or more counts support this clonotype. The gene calls are TRBV12-3 or TRBV12-4 and TRBJ1-5; the D gene is possibly TRBD1 (6 bases). Trimming cost V 7 bases and J 5 bases, with 18 bases left between them. The CDR3 is 15 residues long. The CDR3 nucleotides are TGTGCCAGCACCCTGTTTGGGGGGGCGGATCAGCCCCAGCATTTT. Translating it yields CASTLFGGADQPQHF.

In this sample, this clonotype turned up many times. The chain carries TRBV2 and TRBJ2-7; D perhaps matches TRBD2 (6 bases). This CDR3 has 15 amino acids. With 1 base removed from V and 2 bases from J, the gap between germline ends came to 12 bases. Germline V lookup: CDR1 SNHLY, CDR2 FYNNEI. CDR3 protein: CASSEVSGFPYEQYF. The DNA for the CDR3 is TGTGCCAGCAGTGAAGTAAGCGGGTTCCCCTACGAGCAGTACTTC.

In its sample, this clonotype was seen a few times. Germline is not matched at one junction end, which may reflect a read error. V usage is TRBV12-3 or TRBV12-4 and J usage is TRBJ2-1, with 11 nucleotides matching TRBD2. The CDR3 loop spans 15 amino acids. The chain's CDR3 is CASSIAGGSYNEKFF. CDR3 nucleotide sequence: TGTGCCAGCAGCATAGCGGGAGGGTCCTACAATGAGAAGTTCTTC.

This clonotype appeared many times. This chain joins TRBV5-1 and TRBJ2-6; D gene ambiguous. The CDR3 totals 16 residues. The V end was cut by 0 bases, the J end by 1 base, with 8 bases between. Germline V gene sequence: CDR1 SGHRS, CDR2 YFSETQ. Here the CDR3 reads CASSLVTTSGANVLTF. CDR3 DNA: TGCGCCAGCAGCTTGGTAACGACTTCTGGGGCCAACGTCCTGACTTTC.

This clonotype was detected ten times or more. V is TRBV28 and J is TRBJ2-7; no clear D. Germline V lookup: CDR1 MDHEN, CDR2 SYDVKM. This CDR3 is built from 15 residues. V lost 6 bases and J 0 bases, leaving 15 bases between the germline ends. This CDR3 is CASSPNRPISYEQYF. The CDR3 coding sequence is TGTGCCAGCAGCCCCAACCGTCCAATCTCCTACGAGCAGTACTTC.

This clonotype was picked up a small number of times. The rearrangement joins TRBV19 to TRBJ1-1; the D is unclear. The CDR3 is made up of 12 amino acids. Germline CDR1 is LNHDA and CDR2 is SQIVND (reference sequence). V lost 4 bases to trimming and J lost 7 bases, with 10 bases between them. Here the CDR3 DNA reads TGTGCCAGTAGTACTTCCGGGGATGAAGCTTTCTTT. It is translated as CASSTSGDEAFF.